This paragraph reports one T cell receptor (beta chain). This sample is part of a study of cytomegalovirus exposure and HLA in healthy donors. Looking at the study overall: Early released data had roughly 81 million unique TCRs, all coming from HLA-typed donors.

The PCR used 60 Vbeta and 13 Jbeta primers. Clones were sequenced by immunoSEQ multiplex PCR, and TCRdb holds only the in-frame ones, with some missing. Of 100,000 or so clones listed, approximately 81% were seen once; the top ten hold around 4%. V lost 0 bases and J lost 0, with 14 bases in between. From germline, CDR1 is MGHRA and CDR2 YSYEKL. The CDR3 contains 17 residues. This rearrangement joins TRBV4-1 to TRBJ1-2; the D is unclear. This TCR came from a female donor in good health and CMV-seropositive. What was sequenced was PBMCs. CDR3: CASSQETRYRANYGYTF. In DNA form, the CDR3 reads TGCGCCAGCAGCCAAGAAACTCGATACCGAGCTAACTATGGCTACACCTTC.